This T cell receptor (beta chain) was profiled in a study of CD8+ T cells in alopecia areata. Study-level information: The study gave treated patients oral tofacitinib at 5 to 10 mg twice daily. Treatment ran 6 to 18 months, with 6 months of follow-up afterward. Affected scalp percentage gauged treated patients' severity.

In each case, RNA was isolated and then reverse transcribed into cDNA as the sequencing template. Sequenced by immunoSEQ multiplex PCR; TCRdb stores in-frame clones only, minus some. The sample shows under 150,000 clones, 45% to 65% of them seen only once. Treatment denoted: oral pan-JAK inhibitor, 5-10 mg twice daily. V lost 2 bases to trimming and J lost 1 base; unmatched junction nucleotides: 2. CDR1 is SGDLS, CDR2 YYNGEE, per germline. The CDR3 has 14 residues. The sequence was obtained from a human donor with alopecia areata. This chain connects TRBV9 to TRBJ1-1, with TRBD1 matching 7 bases. The material sequenced was CD4+ T cells sorted from blood, taken at week 24, from a patient treated with tofacitinib. CDR3 sequence reads: CASSVGQTNTEAFF. CDR3 DNA sequence: TGTGCCAGCAGCGTGGGACAGACGAACACTGAAGCTTTCTTT.